The present TCR beta chain was sequenced within a study of T cell changes during pregnancy in multiple sclerosis. This clone showed up just once. CDR1 and CDR2 from the germline V gene are SEHNR and FQNEAQ (reference sequence). CDR3 length: 13 residues. Assay: immunoSEQ multiplex PCR; the TCRdb copy retains only in-frame clones and omits some. Of 20,000 to 25,000 clones listed, around four fifths are singletons. The material sequenced was CD8+ T cells from peripheral blood mononuclear cells, taken in the first trimester of pregnancy. The chain combines TRBV7-9 with TRBJ2-7, with 8 positions matching TRBD1. The receptor's source is a female donor in good health, enrolled as a control in a pregnancy study. CDR3 in amino acids: CATGGTGPYEQYF. The CDR3 DNA is TGTGCAACAGGGGGGACAGGCCCTTACGAGCAGTACTTC.